This TCR beta chain appears in the sequencing data of a study of blood T cell repertoires in COVID-19. A word on this clone: A much bigger clone sits one base away, suggesting this may be a read error. Other DNA sequences from this sample encode an identical CDR3 as well.

Trimming cost V 5 bases and J 7 bases; bases outside gene matches: 4. Germline loops: CDR1 KGHSH, CDR2 LQKENI. The CDR3 is made up of 14 amino acids. Original handling: Reference gene primer amplification in the assay estimated nucleated cell counts. This table comes from immunoSEQ multiplex PCR, and its TCRdb copy is limited to in-frame clones, with some not included. V, J and clone size derive from that table, while D and trimming were established from the DNA sequence. The sample has about 220,000 clones; 70% to 90% are singletons. This receptor was taken from a man aged 50 or older who had recovered from COVID-19. V usage is TRBV18 and J usage is TRBJ1-6, with 8 bases aligning to TRBD1. The sample comprised peripheral blood. This CDR3 is CASSGDRKNSPLHF. CDR3 nucleotides: TGTGCCAGCTCAGGGGACAGGAAAAATTCACCCCTCCACTTT.